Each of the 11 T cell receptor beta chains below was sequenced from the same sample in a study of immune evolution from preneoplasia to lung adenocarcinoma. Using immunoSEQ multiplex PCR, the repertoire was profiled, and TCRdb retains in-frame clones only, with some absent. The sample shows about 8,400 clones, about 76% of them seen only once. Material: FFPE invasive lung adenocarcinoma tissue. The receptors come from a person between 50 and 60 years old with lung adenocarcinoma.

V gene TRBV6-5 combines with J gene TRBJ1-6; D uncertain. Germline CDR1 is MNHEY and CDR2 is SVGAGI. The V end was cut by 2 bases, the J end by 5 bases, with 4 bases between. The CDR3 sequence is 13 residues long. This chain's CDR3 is CASSYENNSPLHF. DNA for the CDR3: TGTGCCAGCAGTTACGAGAATAATTCACCCCTCCACTTT.

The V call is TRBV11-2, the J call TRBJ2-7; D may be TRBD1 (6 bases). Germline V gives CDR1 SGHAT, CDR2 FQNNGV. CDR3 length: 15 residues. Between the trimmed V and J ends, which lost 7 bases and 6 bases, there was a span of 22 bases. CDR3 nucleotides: TGTGCCAGCAACAAACAGGGTTTCGGGTCGGGCGAGCAGTACTTC. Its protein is CASNKQGFGSGEQYF.

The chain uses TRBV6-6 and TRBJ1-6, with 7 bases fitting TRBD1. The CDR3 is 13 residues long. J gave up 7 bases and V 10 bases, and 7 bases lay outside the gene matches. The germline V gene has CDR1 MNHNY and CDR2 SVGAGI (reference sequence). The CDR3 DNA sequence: TGTGCCATCCAGACAGGGAGGAATTCACCCCTCCACTTT. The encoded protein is CAIQTGRNSPLHF.

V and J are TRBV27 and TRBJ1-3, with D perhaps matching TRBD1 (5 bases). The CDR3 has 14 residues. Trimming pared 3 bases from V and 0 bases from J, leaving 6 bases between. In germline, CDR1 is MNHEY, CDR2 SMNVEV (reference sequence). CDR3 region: CASSLDISGNTIYF. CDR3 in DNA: TGTGCCAGCAGTTTGGACATCTCTGGAAACACCATATATTTT.

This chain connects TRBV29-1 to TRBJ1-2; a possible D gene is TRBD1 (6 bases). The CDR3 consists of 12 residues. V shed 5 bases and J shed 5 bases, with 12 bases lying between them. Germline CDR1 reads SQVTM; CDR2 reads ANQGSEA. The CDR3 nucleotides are TGCAGCGTTTACGAGGGGGTATATGGCTACACCTTC. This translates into CSVYEGVYGYTF.

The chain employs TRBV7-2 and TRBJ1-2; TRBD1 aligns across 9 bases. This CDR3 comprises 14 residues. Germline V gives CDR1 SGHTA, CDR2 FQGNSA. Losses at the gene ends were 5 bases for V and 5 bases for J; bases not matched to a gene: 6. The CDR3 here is CASSPPGTGYGYTF. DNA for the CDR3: TGTGCCAGCAGCCCCCCCGGGACAGGGTATGGCTACACCTTC.

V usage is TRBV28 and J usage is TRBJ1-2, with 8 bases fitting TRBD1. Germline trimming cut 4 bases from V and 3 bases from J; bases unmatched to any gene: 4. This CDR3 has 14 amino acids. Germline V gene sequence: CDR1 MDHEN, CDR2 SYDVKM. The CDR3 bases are TGTGCCAGCAGTTCCCAGGGGGCAGACTATGGCTACACCTTC. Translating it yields CASSSQGADYGYTF.

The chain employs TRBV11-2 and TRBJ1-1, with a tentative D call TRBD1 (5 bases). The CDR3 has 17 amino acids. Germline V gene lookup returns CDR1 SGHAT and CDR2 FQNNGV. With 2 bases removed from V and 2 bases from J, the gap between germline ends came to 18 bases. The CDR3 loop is CASSLLAGMGHNTEAFF. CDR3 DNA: TGTGCCAGCAGCTTATTAGCAGGGATGGGGCATAACACTGAAGCTTTCTTT.

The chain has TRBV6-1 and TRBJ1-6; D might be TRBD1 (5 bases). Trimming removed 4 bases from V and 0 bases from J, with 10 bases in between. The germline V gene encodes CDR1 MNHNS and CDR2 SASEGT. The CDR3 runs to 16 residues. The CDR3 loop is CASSGGGSSYNSPLHF. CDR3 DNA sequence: TGTGCCAGCAGTGGGGGGGGGAGCTCCTATAATTCACCCCTCCACTTT.

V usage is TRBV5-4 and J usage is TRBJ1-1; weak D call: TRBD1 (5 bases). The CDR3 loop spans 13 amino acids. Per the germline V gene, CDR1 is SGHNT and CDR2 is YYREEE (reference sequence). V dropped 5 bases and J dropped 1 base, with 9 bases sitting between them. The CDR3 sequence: CASRRDGNTEAFF. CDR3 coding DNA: TGTGCCAGCAGGCGGGACGGGAACACTGAAGCTTTCTTT.

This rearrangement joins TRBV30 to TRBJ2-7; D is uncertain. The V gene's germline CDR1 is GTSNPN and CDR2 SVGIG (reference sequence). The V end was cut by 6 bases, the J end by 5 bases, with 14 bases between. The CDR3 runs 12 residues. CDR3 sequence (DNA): TGTGCCTGTGCGCAGAATTCTAACGAGCAGTACTTC. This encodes CACAQNSNEQYF.